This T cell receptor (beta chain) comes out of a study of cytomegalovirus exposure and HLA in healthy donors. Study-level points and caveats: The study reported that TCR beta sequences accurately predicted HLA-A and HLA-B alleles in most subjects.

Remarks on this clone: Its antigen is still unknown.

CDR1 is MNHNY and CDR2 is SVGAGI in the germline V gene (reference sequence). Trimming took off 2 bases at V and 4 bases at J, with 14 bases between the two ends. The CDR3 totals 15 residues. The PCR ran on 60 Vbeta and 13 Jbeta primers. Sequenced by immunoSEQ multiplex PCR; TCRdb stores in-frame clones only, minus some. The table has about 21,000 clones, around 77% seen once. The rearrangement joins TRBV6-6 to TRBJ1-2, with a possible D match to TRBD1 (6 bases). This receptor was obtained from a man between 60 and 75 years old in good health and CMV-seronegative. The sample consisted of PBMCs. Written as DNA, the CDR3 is TGTGCCAGCAGTTACCTCCGGGACACCACCTATGGCTACACCTTC. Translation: CASSYLRDTTYGYTF.